This T cell receptor beta chain was found in a study of siplizumab effects on memory and regulatory T cells. TCRdb's copy holds only in-frame clones and misses some; the assay was immunoSEQ multiplex PCR. The profile shows 95,000 to 130,000 clones, roughly 94% of them singletons. The V gene lost 4 bases and the J gene lost 7 bases, with 16 bases spanning the gap. CDR1 is SGHNT, CDR2 YENEEA, per germline. The CDR3 length is 14 residues. This receptor was obtained from a human donor in good health. J is TRBJ1-1 and V is TRBV11-3; tentatively, D is TRBD1 (6 bases). The material sequenced was non-Treg CD4+ T cells sorted from blood. In nucleotides, the CDR3 is TGTGCCAGCAGCTCACAGGGCCTGGGGGGTGAAGCTTTCTTT. Its protein product is CASSSQGLGGEAFF.